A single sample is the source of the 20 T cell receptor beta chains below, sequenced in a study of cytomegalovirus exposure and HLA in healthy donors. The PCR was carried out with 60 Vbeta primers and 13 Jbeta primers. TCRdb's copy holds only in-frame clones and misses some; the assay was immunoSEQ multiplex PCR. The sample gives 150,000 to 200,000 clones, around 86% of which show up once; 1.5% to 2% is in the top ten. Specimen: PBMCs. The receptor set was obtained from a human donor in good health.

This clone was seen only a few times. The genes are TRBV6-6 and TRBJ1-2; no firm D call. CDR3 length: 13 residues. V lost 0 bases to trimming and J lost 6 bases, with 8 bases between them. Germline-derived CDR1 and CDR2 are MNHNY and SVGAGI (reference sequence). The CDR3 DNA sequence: TGTGCCAGCAGTTACTCGGGCGTTGATGGCTACACCTTC. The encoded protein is CASSYSGVDGYTF.

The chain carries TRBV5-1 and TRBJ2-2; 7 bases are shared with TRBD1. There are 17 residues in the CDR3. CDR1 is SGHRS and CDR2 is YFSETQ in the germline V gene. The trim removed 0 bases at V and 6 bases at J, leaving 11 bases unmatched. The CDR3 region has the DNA TGCGCCAGCAGCTTGGGGTATACAGGGGCTTTTGCCGGGGAGCTGTTTTTT. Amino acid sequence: CASSLGYTGAFAGELFF.

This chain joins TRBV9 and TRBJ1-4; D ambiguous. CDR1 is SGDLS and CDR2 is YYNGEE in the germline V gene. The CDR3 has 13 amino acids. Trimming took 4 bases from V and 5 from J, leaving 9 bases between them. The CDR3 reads CASSYLPNEKLFF. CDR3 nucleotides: TGTGCCAGCAGCTACTTACCAAATGAAAAACTGTTTTTT. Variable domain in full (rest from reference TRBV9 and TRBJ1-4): DSGVTQTPKHLITATGQRVTLRCSPRSGDLSVYWYQQSLDQGLQFLIQYYNGEERAKGNILERFSAQQFPDLHSELNLSSLELGDSALYFCASSYLPNEKLFFGSGTQLSVL.

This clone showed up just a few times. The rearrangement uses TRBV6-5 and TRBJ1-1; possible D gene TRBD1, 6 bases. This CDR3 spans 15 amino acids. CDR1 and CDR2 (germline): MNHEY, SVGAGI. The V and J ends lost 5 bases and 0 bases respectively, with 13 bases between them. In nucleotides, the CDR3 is TGTGCCAGCAGTCATTCCGGGACAATGAACACTGAAGCTTTCTTT. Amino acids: CASSHSGTMNTEAFF.

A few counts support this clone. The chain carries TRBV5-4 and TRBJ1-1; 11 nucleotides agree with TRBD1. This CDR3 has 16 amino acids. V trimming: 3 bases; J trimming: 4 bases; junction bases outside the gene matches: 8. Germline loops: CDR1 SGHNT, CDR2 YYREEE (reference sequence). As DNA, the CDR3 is TGTGCCAGCAGCTCCGTACGAGGGACAGGGGGCACTGAAGCTTTCTTT. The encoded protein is CASSSVRGTGGTEAFF.

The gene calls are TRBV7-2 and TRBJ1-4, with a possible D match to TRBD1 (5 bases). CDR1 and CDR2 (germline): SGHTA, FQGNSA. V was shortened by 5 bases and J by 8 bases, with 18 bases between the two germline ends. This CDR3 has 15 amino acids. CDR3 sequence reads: CASSLLGQGEEKLFF. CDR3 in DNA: TGTGCCAGCAGCCTTCTAGGGCAGGGTGAGGAAAAACTGTTTTTT. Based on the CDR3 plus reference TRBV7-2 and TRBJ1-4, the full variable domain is GAGVSQSPSNKVTEKGKDVELRCDPISGHTALYWYRQSLGQGLEFLIYFQGNSAPDKSGLPSDRFSAERTGGSVSTLTIQRTQQEDSAVYLCASSLLGQGEEKLFFGSGTQLSVL.

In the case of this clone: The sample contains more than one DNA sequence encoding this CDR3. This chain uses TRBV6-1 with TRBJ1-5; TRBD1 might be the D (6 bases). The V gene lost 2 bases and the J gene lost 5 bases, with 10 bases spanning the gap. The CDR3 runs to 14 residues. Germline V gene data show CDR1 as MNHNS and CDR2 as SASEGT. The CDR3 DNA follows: TGTGCCAGCAGTGAATTAGGGGGGGATCAGCCCCAGCATTTT. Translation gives CASSELGGDQPQHF.

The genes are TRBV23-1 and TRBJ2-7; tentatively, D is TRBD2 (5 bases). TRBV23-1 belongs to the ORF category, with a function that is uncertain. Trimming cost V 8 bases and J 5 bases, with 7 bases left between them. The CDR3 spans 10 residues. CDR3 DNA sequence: TGCGCCAGCCCGGGGAACGAGCAGTACTTC. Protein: CASPGNEQYF.

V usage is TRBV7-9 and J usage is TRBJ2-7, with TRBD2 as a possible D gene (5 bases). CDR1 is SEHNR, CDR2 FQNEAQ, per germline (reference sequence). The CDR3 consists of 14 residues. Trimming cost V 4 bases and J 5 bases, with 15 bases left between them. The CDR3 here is CASSSGGGKNEQYF. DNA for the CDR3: TGTGCCAGCAGCTCCGGAGGAGGAAAAAACGAGCAGTACTTC.

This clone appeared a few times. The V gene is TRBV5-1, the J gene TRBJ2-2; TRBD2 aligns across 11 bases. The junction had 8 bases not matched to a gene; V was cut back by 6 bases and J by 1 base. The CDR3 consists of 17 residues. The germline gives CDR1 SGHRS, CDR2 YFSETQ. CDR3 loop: CASTPGLAALNTGELFF. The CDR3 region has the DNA TGCGCCAGCACCCCGGGACTAGCGGCCTTGAACACCGGGGAGCTGTTTTTT.

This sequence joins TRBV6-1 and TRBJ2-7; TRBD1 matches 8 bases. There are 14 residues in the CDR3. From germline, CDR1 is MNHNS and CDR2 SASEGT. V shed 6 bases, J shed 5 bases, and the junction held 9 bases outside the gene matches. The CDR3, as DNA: TGTGCCAGCAGGGAGGCCAGGGACAGGAACGAGCAGTACTTC. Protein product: CASREARDRNEQYF.

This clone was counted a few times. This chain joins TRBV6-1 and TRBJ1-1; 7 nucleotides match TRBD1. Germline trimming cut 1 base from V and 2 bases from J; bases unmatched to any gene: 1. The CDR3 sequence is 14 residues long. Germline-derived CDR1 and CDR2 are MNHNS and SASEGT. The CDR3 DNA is TGTGCCAGCAGTGAAGGACAGGGTAACACTGAAGCTTTCTTT. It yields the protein CASSEGQGNTEAFF.

The CDR3 region has the DNA TGTGCCAGCAGCTTTCAGGGGACTAGCTCTGGAAACACCATATATTTT. Translating it yields CASSFQGTSSGNTIYF. V usage is TRBV7-2 and J usage is TRBJ1-3, with D tentatively TRBD1 (6 bases). Trimming removed 3 bases from V and 0 bases from J, with 12 bases in between. Germline-derived CDR1 and CDR2 are SGHTA and FQGNSA. This CDR3 contains 16 residues. The complete variable domain, with remaining parts taken from reference TRBV7-2 and TRBJ1-3, reads GAGVSQSPSNKVTEKGKDVELRCDPISGHTALYWYRQSLGQGLEFLIYFQGNSAPDKSGLPSDRFSAERTGGSVSTLTIQRTQQEDSAVYLCASSFQGTSSGNTIYFGEGSWLTVV.

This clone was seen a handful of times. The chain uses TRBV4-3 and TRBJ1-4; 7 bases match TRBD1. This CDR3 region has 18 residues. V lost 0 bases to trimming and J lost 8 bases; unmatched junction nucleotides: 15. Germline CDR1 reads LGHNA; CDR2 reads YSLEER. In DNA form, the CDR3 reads TGCGCCAGCAGCCAAGACCGGCATACAGGGGCGGAAAGGGAAAAACTGTTTTTT. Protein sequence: CASSQDRHTGAEREKLFF.

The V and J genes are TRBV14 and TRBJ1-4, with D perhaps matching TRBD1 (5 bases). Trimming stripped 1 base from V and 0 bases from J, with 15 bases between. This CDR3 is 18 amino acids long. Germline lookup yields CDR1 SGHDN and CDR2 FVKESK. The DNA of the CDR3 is TGTGCCAGCAGCCAAGTTTGGGGGGGTAGCACAACTAATGAAAAACTGTTTTTT. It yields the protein CASSQVWGGSTTNEKLFF.

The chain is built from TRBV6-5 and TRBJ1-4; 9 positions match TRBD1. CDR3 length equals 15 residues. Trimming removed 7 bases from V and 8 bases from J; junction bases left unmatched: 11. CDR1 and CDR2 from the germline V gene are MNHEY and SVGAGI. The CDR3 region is CASNKQGAREEKLFF. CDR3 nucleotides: TGTGCCAGCAACAAACAGGGGGCTCGAGAGGAAAAACTGTTTTTT.

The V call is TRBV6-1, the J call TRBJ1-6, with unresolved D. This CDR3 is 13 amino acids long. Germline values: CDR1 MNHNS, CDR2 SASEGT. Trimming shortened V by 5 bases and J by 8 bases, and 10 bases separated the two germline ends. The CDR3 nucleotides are TGTGCCAGCAGTCAGTTAATGGATTCACCCCTCCACTTT. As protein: CASSQLMDSPLHF.

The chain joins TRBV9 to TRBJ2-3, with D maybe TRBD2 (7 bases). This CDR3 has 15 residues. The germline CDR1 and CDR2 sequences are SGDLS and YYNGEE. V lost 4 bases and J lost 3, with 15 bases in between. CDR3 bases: TGTGCCAGCAGCAAGGAGGGGGGGAAAACAGATACGCAGTATTTT. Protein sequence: CASSKEGGKTDTQYF.

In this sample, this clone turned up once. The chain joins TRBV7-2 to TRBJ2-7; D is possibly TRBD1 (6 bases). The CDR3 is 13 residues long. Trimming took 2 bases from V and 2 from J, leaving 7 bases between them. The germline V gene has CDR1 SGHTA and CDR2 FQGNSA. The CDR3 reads CASSLTGPYEQYF. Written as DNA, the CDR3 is TGTGCCAGCAGCTTAACAGGGCCCTACGAGCAGTACTTC. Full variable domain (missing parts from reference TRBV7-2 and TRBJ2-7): GAGVSQSPSNKVTEKGKDVELRCDPISGHTALYWYRQSLGQGLEFLIYFQGNSAPDKSGLPSDRFSAERTGGSVSTLTIQRTQQEDSAVYLCASSLTGPYEQYFGPGTRLTVT.

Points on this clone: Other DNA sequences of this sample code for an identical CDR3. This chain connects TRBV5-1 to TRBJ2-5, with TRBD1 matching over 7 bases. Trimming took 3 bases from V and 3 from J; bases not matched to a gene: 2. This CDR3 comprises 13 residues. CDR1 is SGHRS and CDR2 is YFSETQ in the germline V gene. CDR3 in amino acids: CASSSTGEETQYF. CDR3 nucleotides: TGCGCCAGCAGCTCAACAGGGGAAGAGACCCAGTACTTC.